A single sample is the source of the 26 T cell receptor beta chains below, sequenced in a study of regulatory T cells in long-lasting Graves disease. iRepertoire HTBI primers and Arm-PCR of CDR3 regions built TCR beta libraries. TCRdb re-analysed the multiplex PCR reads in MiXCR, keeping a single row per CDR3 protein. The data hold about 560,000 distinct CDR3 sequences, with more than 15% observed a single time. Time point in this sample: newly diagnosed GD, antithyroid drugs for less than 3 months. The TCR library used RNA extracted from PBMCs. The sample was also linked to a second study, of T cells in Graves' hyperthyroidism and ophthalmopathy.

The specimen comprised peripheral blood mononuclear cells (PBMCs), sampled at new diagnosis, from a patient treated with antithyroid drugs. These receptors were obtained from a man aged 18-30 years with Graves disease.

V gene TRBV27 combines with J gene TRBJ2-3; a weak D match, TRBD2 (5 bases). The CDR3 covers 14 residues. The germline V and J ends were trimmed by 6 bases and 2 bases, with 12 bases remaining between them. The germline CDR1 and CDR2 sequences are MNHEY and SMNVEV (reference sequence). CDR3 DNA: TGTGCCAGCAGCTCTAGACTATCCACAGATACGCAGTATTTT. Protein sequence: CASSSRLSTDTQYF.

As to this clonotype: One end of the junction varies from germline; a read error may be responsible. The rearrangement uses TRBV6-4 and TRBJ1-2; D is possibly TRBD1 (6 bases). CDR3 length: 14 residues. Per the germline V gene, CDR1 is MRHNA and CDR2 is SNTAGT. CDR3 in DNA: TGTGCCAGCAGTTACTCGGACAGATCCTATGGCTACACCTTC. It translates to CASSYSDRSYGYTF.

Points on this clonotype: With a much larger clone just one base away, this may be a read error. The chain has TRBV20-1 and TRBJ2-1, with 9 bases fitting TRBD1. Germline-derived CDR1 and CDR2 are DFQATT and SNEGSKA (reference sequence). The CDR3 runs 14 residues. J gave up 10 bases and V 6 bases, and 13 bases lay outside the gene matches. The chain's CDR3 is CSATKEQGANEQFF. For the CDR3, the DNA is TGCAGTGCGACCAAGGAACAGGGGGCTAACGAGCAGTTCTTC.

This clonotype was recorded at least ten times. The chain is built from TRBV30 and TRBJ2-3, with D perhaps TRBD2 (6 bases). The V gene lost 0 bases and the J gene lost 0 bases, with 16 bases spanning the gap. The CDR3 runs to 17 residues. Germline CDR1 reads GTSNPN; CDR2 reads SVGIG (reference sequence). CDR3 DNA sequence: TGTGCCTGGAGTGTACAGACTAGATTCTTTAGCACAGATACGCAGTATTTT. The encoded protein is CAWSVQTRFFSTDTQYF.

The genes are TRBV4-1 and TRBJ2-7; TRBD2 matches at 10 bases. V dropped 2 bases and J dropped 3; count of bases not matched to a gene: 4. This CDR3 is built from 15 residues. In germline, CDR1 is MGHRA, CDR2 YSYEKL. CDR3 nucleotides: TGCGCCAGCAGCCAACCTACTAGCGGGAACTACGAGCAGTACTTC. It yields the protein CASSQPTSGNYEQYF.

This clonotype has at least ten counts. The chain joins TRBV2 to TRBJ2-7; 9 positions match TRBD1. V shed 3 bases and J 1 base; nucleotides not matched to a gene: 10. The germline V gene has CDR1 SNHLY and CDR2 FYNNEI. There are 17 residues in the CDR3. CDR3 coding DNA: TGTGCCAGCAGTGATTTAGGACAGGGGTTCATTTCCTACGAGCAGTACTTC. Translating it yields CASSDLGQGFISYEQYF.

This clonotype was detected a few times. The rearrangement links TRBV5-6 to TRBJ1-2; D gene uncertain. The ends were cut back, 7 bases at V and 2 bases at J, with 9 bases in the middle. CDR1 SGHDT and CDR2 YYEEEE come from the germline V gene. This CDR3 is 12 amino acids long. In nucleotides, the CDR3 is TGTGCCAGCGGTATCCAGAACTATGGCTACACCTTC. Its protein product is CASGIQNYGYTF.

V and J are TRBV7-8 and TRBJ2-5; 8 bases are a match to TRBD2. CDR3 length equals 14 residues. Germline values: CDR1 SGHVS, CDR2 FQNEAQ. With V trimmed by 1 base and J by 4 bases, 2 bases remained unmatched. The CDR3 sequence: CASSLGTSPETQYF. The CDR3 coding sequence is TGTGCCAGCAGCTTAGGGACTAGCCCAGAGACCCAGTACTTC.

A few counts support this clonotype. The gene calls are TRBV5-8 and TRBJ2-3; a possible D gene is TRBD1 (5 bases). CDR1 and CDR2 (germline): SGHTS, YDEGEE. CDR3 size: 14 residues. Trimming shortened V by 0 bases and J by 5 bases, and 10 bases separated the two germline ends. This CDR3 reads CASSLEPGRDTQYF. CDR3 sequence (DNA): TGTGCCAGCAGCTTGGAGCCAGGGCGAGATACGCAGTATTTT.

This clonotype showed up many times. The chain is built from TRBV29-1 and TRBJ2-2; TRBD1 matches 12 bases. Germline V gene lookup returns CDR1 SQVTM and CDR2 ANQGSEA. J was trimmed by 5 bases and V by 0 bases; bases with no gene match: 7. There are 17 residues in the CDR3. This CDR3 reads CSVEEGTGGARTGELFF. Written as DNA, the CDR3 is TGCAGCGTTGAAGAAGGGACAGGGGGCGCTCGGACCGGGGAGCTGTTTTTT.

This clonotype was observed many times. The rearrangement uses TRBV5-1 and TRBJ2-7, with D uncertain. Germline V gives CDR1 SGHRS, CDR2 YFSETQ. The CDR3 is 13 amino acids. Trimming stripped 6 bases from V and 6 bases from J, with 16 bases between. The CDR3 is CASNDDGALEQYF. The CDR3 DNA reads TGCGCCAGCAACGATGACGGTGCCCTCGAGCAGTACTTC.

This clonotype was counted at least ten times. The genes are TRBV12-3 or TRBV12-4 and TRBJ2-6; D may be TRBD1 (6 bases). The CDR3 runs to 15 residues. Trimming took off 6 bases at V and 1 base at J, with 10 bases between the two ends. The CDR3, as DNA: TGTGCCAGCAGCTCCAGGGGATCTGGGGCCAACGTCCTGACTTTC. It encodes CASSSRGSGANVLTF.

This clonotype was recorded a few times. The rearrangement joins TRBV29-1 to TRBJ2-3; 9 bases are shared with TRBD2. Germline assignment: CDR1 SQVTM and CDR2 ANQGSEA. There are 13 residues in the CDR3. The V and J ends lost 8 bases and 0 bases, in that order; junction bases with no gene match: 3. The CDR3 here is CSSAGGSTDTQYF. The DNA of the CDR3 is TGCAGCTCTGCGGGGGGGAGCACAGATACGCAGTATTTT.

The CDR3 sequence: CASSTRTGPNYGYTF. In DNA, the CDR3 is TGTGCCAGTAGTACACGGACAGGGCCGAACTATGGCTACACCTTC. J is TRBJ1-2 and V is TRBV19; 8 positions agree with TRBD1. This CDR3 is 15 amino acids long. The V gene end was trimmed by 4 bases and the J gene end by 2 bases; junction bases not matched to a gene: 6. Per germline, CDR1 LNHDA and CDR2 SQIVND (reference sequence).

This clonotype occurred a few times. The DNA for the CDR3 is TGTGCCAGCAGTCACAGTTACCTCATGAACACTGAAGCTTTCTTT. Translating gives CASSHSYLMNTEAFF. V and J are TRBV6-2 or TRBV6-3 and TRBJ1-1, with unresolved D. The germline gives CDR1 MNHEY, CDR2 SVGEGT. This CDR3 has 15 amino acids. Trimming removed 5 bases from V and 0 bases from J, with 13 bases in between.

This clonotype was observed at least ten times. The rearrangement joins TRBV6-2 or TRBV6-3 to TRBJ2-1, with a weak D call TRBD1 (5 bases). Germline CDR1 reads MNHEY; CDR2 reads SVGEGT. Trimming shortened V by 0 bases and J by 8 bases, and 11 bases separated the two germline ends. CDR3 length equals 14 residues. This CDR3 is CASSYSDSTDEQFF. CDR3 nucleotide sequence: TGTGCCAGCAGTTACTCTGACAGTACCGATGAGCAGTTCTTC.

This clonotype showed up many times. This chain uses TRBV28 with TRBJ1-4, with 7 bases that match TRBD1. The germline V gene has CDR1 MDHEN and CDR2 SYDVKM. The V and J ends lost 6 bases and 4 bases, in that order; junction bases with no gene match: 8. The CDR3 is 15 amino acids. DNA for the CDR3: TGTGCCAGCAGACCAGGGGGTGGTTATAATGAAAAACTGTTTTTT. The encoded protein is CASRPGGGYNEKLFF.

This clonotype showed up just once. The chain uses TRBV19 and TRBJ1-2, with TRBD1 as a possible D gene (5 bases). The CDR3 is made up of 15 amino acids. Germline V lookup: CDR1 LNHDA, CDR2 SQIVND (reference sequence). V was pared by 3 bases and J by 5 bases, with 16 bases between. CDR3 nucleotides: TGTGCCAGTAGTATTGCCTGCAGGGAGGGGTATGGCTACACCTTC. Its translation: CASSIACREGYGYTF.

This chain links TRBV20-1 with TRBJ2-5; 11 nucleotides match TRBD2. This CDR3 is built from 16 residues. In germline, CDR1 is DFQATT, CDR2 SNEGSKA (reference sequence). Trimming at V came to 4 bases and at J to 2 bases, leaving 9 bases not matched to a gene. The CDR3 reads CSATLAGGPEQETQYF. CDR3 DNA sequence: TGCAGTGCTACCTTAGCGGGAGGGCCCGAACAAGAGACCCAGTACTTC.

This clonotype showed up just a few times. A much larger clone sits a single nucleotide away, making a read error possible. This chain connects TRBV6-1 to TRBJ1-2; 9 bases fit TRBD1. Germline CDR1 MNHNS, CDR2 SASEGT. The CDR3 spans 15 residues. V gave up 5 bases and J gave up 7 bases; unmatched junction bases: 11. Here the CDR3 DNA reads TGTGCCAGCAGTACGGGACAGGGATATCCTTGTGGCTACACCTTC. This encodes CASSTGQGYPCGYTF.

This clonotype was found many times. The genes are TRBV6-1 and TRBJ2-5, with 8 bases lining up with TRBD1. This CDR3 spans 13 amino acids. The germline gives CDR1 MNHNS, CDR2 SASEGT. V shed 7 bases and J 2 bases; nucleotides not matched to a gene: 3. The DNA of the CDR3 is TGTGCCAGCACCCGGACAGGGCAAGAGACCCAGTACTTC. This codes for CASTRTGQETQYF.

This clonotype was counted at least ten times. This chain links TRBV20-1 with TRBJ1-1, with 7 bases fitting TRBD1. The CDR3 length is 17 residues. V trimming: 0 bases; J trimming: 10 bases; junction bases outside the gene matches: 20. Germline CDR1 and CDR2: DFQATT and SNEGSKA (reference sequence). In nucleotides, the CDR3 is TGCAGTGCTAGAGATTCTCGGAACAGGGGCGGCGGAGGGGGAGCTTTCTTT. This sequence encodes CSARDSRNRGGGGGAFF.

This clonotype was recorded at least ten times. The chain joins TRBV11-2 to TRBJ2-1, with 9 positions matching TRBD2. The CDR3 runs to 17 residues. Germline V CDR1 and CDR2: SGHAT, FQNNGV. Losses at the gene ends were 4 bases for V and 2 bases for J; bases not matched to a gene: 9. DNA for the CDR3: TGTGCCAGCAGCTCCAGGGGTGGCGGGAGGGCCTACAATGAGCAGTTCTTC. This sequence encodes CASSSRGGGRAYNEQFF.

This chain uses TRBV4-1 with TRBJ1-2, with D possibly being TRBD1 (5 bases). The V gene lost 1 base and the J gene lost 4 bases, with 22 bases spanning the gap. The germline CDR1 and CDR2 sequences are MGHRA and YSYEKL. The CDR3 runs 18 residues. The chain's CDR3 is CASSQGGYKEWVFYGYTF. CDR3 DNA: TGCGCCAGCAGCCAAGGGGGCTACAAGGAGTGGGTATTCTATGGCTACACCTTC.

At least ten counts were recorded for this clonotype. V gene TRBV28 combines with J gene TRBJ2-5; D not resolved. Per germline, CDR1 MDHEN and CDR2 SYDVKM. The ends were cut back, 2 bases at V and 4 bases at J, with 5 bases in the middle. The CDR3 contains 12 residues. The CDR3 nucleotides are TGTGCCAGCAGTTTACTCACAGAGACCCAGTACTTC. This codes for CASSLLTETQYF.

In this sample, this clonotype turned up a few times. The gene calls are TRBV19 and TRBJ1-5, with D tentatively TRBD1 (6 bases). CDR3 length: 14 residues. The V gene's germline CDR1 is LNHDA and CDR2 SQIVND (reference sequence). With 7 bases removed from V and 0 bases from J, the gap between germline ends came to 10 bases. The CDR3 sequence: CASIGQNSNQPQHF. As DNA, the CDR3 is TGTGCCAGTATCGGACAGAATAGCAATCAGCCCCAGCATTTT.